These 10 T cell receptor beta chains were all obtained from the same sample, sequenced in a study of shared clonotypes between healthy human individuals. Here immunoSEQ multiplex PCR was the method, and the copy in TCRdb shows in-frame clones only, minus some. The table lists 950,000 to 1,300,000 clones, under 80% of them singletons, with roughly 1.4% in the top ten. Material: memory CD4+ T cells sorted from blood. Stated subset: CD45RA-negative fraction. These TCRs come from a young man in good health.

The chain employs TRBV4-1 and TRBJ2-7; D is possibly TRBD2 (5 bases). The V end lost 2 bases, the J end lost 4 bases, and 15 bases lay between the germline ends. Looked up from germline, CDR1 is MGHRA and CDR2 is YSYEKL. There are 15 residues in the CDR3. The CDR3 DNA is TGCGCCAGCAGCCAAAGGTATGCGGGTAAATACGAGCAGTACTTC. Translated, it gives CASSQRYAGKYEQYF.

This chain uses TRBV18 with TRBJ2-6, with 7 bases lining up with TRBD1. CDR1 and CDR2 (germline): KGHSH, LQKENI. V trimming: 4 bases; J trimming: 1 base; junction bases outside the gene matches: 1. The CDR3 has 15 residues. This chain's CDR3 is CASSLTGSGANVLTF. The DNA of the CDR3 is TGTGCCAGCTCACTGACAGGGTCTGGGGCCAACGTCCTGACTTTC.

The chain carries TRBV10-3 and TRBJ2-1; the D gene is possibly TRBD2 (5 bases). This CDR3 spans 11 amino acids. Looked up from germline, CDR1 is ENHRY and CDR2 is SYGVKD. V was trimmed by 5 bases and J by 8 bases, leaving 7 bases between them. CDR3 in DNA: TGTGCCATCAGTCGGGAATATGAGCAGTTCTTC. It encodes CAISREYEQFF.

This rearrangement joins TRBV30 to TRBJ2-5, with D possibly matching TRBD2 (7 bases). The CDR3 spans 14 residues. Trimming took 0 bases from V and 5 from J, leaving 13 bases between them. Germline lookup yields CDR1 GTSNPN and CDR2 SVGIG (reference sequence). The CDR3 DNA reads as TGTGCCTGGAGTGTACAAGGGGGGGTTGAGACCCAGTACTTC. The encoded protein is CAWSVQGGVETQYF.

This chain uses TRBV19 with TRBJ1-2; D not resolved. The CDR3 totals 13 residues. Deletions cut 6 bases from V and 4 bases from J, with 12 bases between. CDR1 is LNHDA and CDR2 is SQIVND in the germline V gene (reference sequence). This chain's CDR3 is CASSPTHLYGYTF. CDR3 bases: TGTGCCAGTAGCCCGACTCACCTCTATGGCTACACCTTC. The whole variable domain, remainder taken from reference TRBV19 and TRBJ1-2, is DGGITQSPKYLFRKEGQNVTLSCEQNLNHDAMYWYRQDPGQGLRLIYYSQIVNDFQKGDIAEGYSVSREKKESFPLTVTSAQKNPTAFYLCASSPTHLYGYTFGSGTRLTVV.

The chain carries TRBV18 and TRBJ1-2; D perhaps matches TRBD1 (6 bases). Germline V gene lookup returns CDR1 KGHSH and CDR2 LQKENI. This CDR3 has 15 amino acids. Trimming left V 2 bases short and J 5 bases short, with 15 bases between. CDR3 sequence reads: CASSPGFSGVYGYTF. In nucleotides, the CDR3 is TGTGCCAGCTCACCAGGCTTCTCAGGGGTGTATGGCTACACCTTC.

The rearrangement links TRBV9 to TRBJ2-1, with 7 bases matching TRBD1. The germline gives CDR1 SGDLS, CDR2 YYNGEE. Trimming removed 3 bases from V and 2 bases from J; junction bases left unmatched: 5. CDR3 length: 15 residues. CDR3 sequence reads: CASSDRDRTYNEQFF. As DNA, the CDR3 is TGTGCCAGCAGCGACCGGGACAGAACCTACAATGAGCAGTTCTTC.

V and J are TRBV18 and TRBJ1-4; the match to TRBD1 covers 7 bases. In germline, CDR1 is KGHSH, CDR2 LQKENI. Trimming at V came to 3 bases and at J to 7 bases, leaving 8 bases not matched to a gene. This CDR3 region has 15 residues. CDR3 amino acids: CASSPRAGGSEKLFF. CDR3 coding DNA: TGTGCCAGCTCACCTCGGGCAGGGGGATCTGAAAAACTGTTTTTT.

The chain carries TRBV7-2 and TRBJ1-6; D perhaps matches TRBD1 (6 bases). With 5 bases removed from V and 10 bases from J, the gap between germline ends came to 18 bases. The CDR3 runs to 15 residues. From germline, CDR1 is SGHTA and CDR2 FQGNSA. This CDR3 reads CASSRGGGGKSPLHF. The CDR3 nucleotides are TGTGCCAGCAGCCGCGGAGGGGGAGGGAAGTCACCCCTCCACTTT. The variable domain in full, with the rest retrieved from reference TRBV7-2 and TRBJ1-6, is GAGVSQSPSNKVTEKGKDVELRCDPISGHTALYWYRQSLGQGLEFLIYFQGNSAPDKSGLPSDRFSAERTGGSVSTLTIQRTQQEDSAVYLCASSRGGGGKSPLHFGNGTRLTVT.

The chain recombines TRBV5-4 with TRBJ2-1; 13 bases line up with TRBD2. V shed 3 bases, J shed 9 bases, and the junction held 6 bases outside the gene matches. Germline CDR1 is SGHNT and CDR2 is YYREEE (reference sequence). CDR3 length equals 15 residues. The CDR3 nucleotides are TGTGCCAGCAGCTCCGGGACTAGCGGGACGGGTGAGCAGTTCTTC. Translating it yields CASSSGTSGTGEQFF.